The 12 T cell receptor beta chains below were found in one sample sequenced in a study of T cells after yellow fever vaccination. MiXCR, applied by TCRdb to the 5' RACE reads, yields one record per CDR3 protein. The sample consists of about 630,000 distinct CDR3 sequences, around 12% of them appearing once. Sample: PBMCs, taken on the day of the yellow fever booster vaccination. The receptor source for this set is a man under 40 who received the YFV17D yellow fever vaccine.

The chain couples TRBV2 to TRBJ1-1, with 9 bases lining up with TRBD1. This CDR3 contains 14 residues. Germline V gene lookup returns CDR1 SNHLY and CDR2 FYNNEI. Germline trimming cut 6 bases from V and 3 bases from J; bases unmatched to any gene: 5. The CDR3 DNA follows: TGTGCCAGCAGCGGGACAGGGCGGGACACTGAAGCTTTCTTT. This codes for CASSGTGRDTEAFF.

This sequence joins TRBV29-1 and TRBJ1-2; TRBD1 might be the D (6 bases). In germline, CDR1 is SQVTM, CDR2 ANQGSEA. The CDR3 runs 12 residues. Trimming pared 2 bases from V and 4 bases from J, leaving 8 bases between. The CDR3 DNA follows: TGCAGCGTTGAAAGGGGGGGCTATGGCTACACCTTC. Protein sequence: CSVERGGYGYTF.

This clonotype was detected ten times or more. The chain joins TRBV14 to TRBJ2-4; weak D call: TRBD1 (6 bases). This CDR3 is 13 amino acids long. CDR1 SGHDN and CDR2 FVKESK come from the germline V gene. V was pared by 3 bases and J by 6 bases, with 9 bases between. The CDR3 spells CASSQGAPNIQYF. The CDR3 DNA reads as TGTGCCAGCAGCCAGGGGGCCCCAAACATTCAGTACTTC.

This clonotype was seen only a few times. The chain carries TRBV10-3 and TRBJ2-3; 7 positions agree with TRBD1. This CDR3 is built from 12 residues. Germline V lookup: CDR1 ENHRY, CDR2 SYGVKD. The ends lost 6 bases at V and 6 bases at J; junction bases unmatched: 3. The CDR3 region is CAISRDSDTQYF. Here the CDR3 DNA reads TGTGCCATCAGCCGGGACAGTGATACGCAGTATTTT.

This rearrangement joins TRBV7-7 to TRBJ2-1; TRBD2 aligns across 11 bases. In germline, CDR1 is SSHAT, CDR2 FNYEAQ (reference sequence). CDR3 length equals 15 residues. V lost 5 bases to trimming and J lost 8 bases; unmatched junction nucleotides: 8. The CDR3 DNA reads as TGTGCCAGCAGCCTTAGCGGGAGGGGGGTGGATGAGCAGTTCTTC. It is translated as CASSLSGRGVDEQFF.

V is TRBV5-4 and J is TRBJ2-7; perhaps TRBD2 as D (5 bases). Trimming pared 4 bases from V and 6 bases from J, leaving 14 bases between. The CDR3 is 13 residues long. Germline V gives CDR1 SGHNT, CDR2 YYREEE (reference sequence). CDR3 in DNA: TGTGCCAGCAGCAAACTAGAAACAGCCGAGCAGTACTTC. Protein sequence: CASSKLETAEQYF. Full variable domain (rest looked up from reference TRBV5-4 and TRBJ2-7): ETGVTQSPTHLIKTRGQQVTLRCSSQSGHNTVSWYQQALGQGPQFIFQYYREEENGRGNFPPRFSGLQFPNYSSELNVNALELDDSALYLCASSKLETAEQYFGPGTRLTVT.

The chain uses TRBV5-1 and TRBJ2-1; TRBD2 matches 9 bases. Germline-derived CDR1 and CDR2 are SGHRS and YFSETQ. Germline trimming cut 4 bases from V and 3 bases from J; bases unmatched to any gene: 8. The CDR3 contains 16 residues. Written as DNA, the CDR3 is TGCGCCAGCAGCCCAGGGGCTAGCGGGGACTACAATGAGCAGTTCTTC. Amino acid sequence: CASSPGASGDYNEQFF.

The chain joins TRBV12-3 or TRBV12-4 to TRBJ2-1, with 14 positions matching TRBD2. The CDR3 contains 19 residues. The ends lost 7 bases at V and 5 bases at J; junction bases unmatched: 16. CDR3 nucleotides: TGTGCCAGCATTAAGACTAGCGGGAGGGCCGGAGGTGGAAACAATGAGCAGTTCTTC. It specifies CASIKTSGRAGGGNNEQFF.

Only one count was recorded for this clonotype. The gene calls are TRBV27 and TRBJ2-7; possibly TRBD2 for D (6 bases). The CDR3 runs 14 residues. Deletions cut 3 bases from V and 2 bases from J, with 11 bases between. Germline assignment: CDR1 MNHEY and CDR2 SMNVEV (reference sequence). CDR3 nucleotides: TGTGCCAGCAGTTTCGGGGACTCTGCCTACGAGCAGTACTTC. It specifies CASSFGDSAYEQYF.

This clonotype has a handful of counts. The chain combines TRBV24-1 with TRBJ2-3; D unclear. The V gene lost 2 bases and the J gene lost 6 bases, with 8 bases spanning the gap. Germline values: CDR1 KGHDR, CDR2 SFDVKD. This CDR3 has 13 amino acids. CDR3 sequence: CATSDSTRDTQYF. In DNA, the CDR3 is TGTGCCACCAGTGATTCCACCCGGGATACGCAGTATTTT.

V gene TRBV5-1 combines with J gene TRBJ1-2; D not resolved. Germline loops: CDR1 SGHRS, CDR2 YFSETQ. Trimming took off 0 bases at V and 4 bases at J, with 10 bases between the two ends. The CDR3 loop spans 14 amino acids. Written as DNA, the CDR3 is TGCGCCAGCAGCTTGGGGGATGGAGGCTATGGCTACACCTTC. Protein: CASSLGDGGYGYTF.

The chain recombines TRBV18 with TRBJ2-3; D is uncertain. The V end was cut by 3 bases, the J end by 0 bases, with 10 bases between. This CDR3 region has 15 residues. Germline lookup yields CDR1 KGHSH and CDR2 LQKENI. The CDR3 DNA reads TGTGCCAGCTCACCGAGTTACCAAAGCACAGATACGCAGTATTTT. Amino acid sequence: CASSPSYQSTDTQYF.